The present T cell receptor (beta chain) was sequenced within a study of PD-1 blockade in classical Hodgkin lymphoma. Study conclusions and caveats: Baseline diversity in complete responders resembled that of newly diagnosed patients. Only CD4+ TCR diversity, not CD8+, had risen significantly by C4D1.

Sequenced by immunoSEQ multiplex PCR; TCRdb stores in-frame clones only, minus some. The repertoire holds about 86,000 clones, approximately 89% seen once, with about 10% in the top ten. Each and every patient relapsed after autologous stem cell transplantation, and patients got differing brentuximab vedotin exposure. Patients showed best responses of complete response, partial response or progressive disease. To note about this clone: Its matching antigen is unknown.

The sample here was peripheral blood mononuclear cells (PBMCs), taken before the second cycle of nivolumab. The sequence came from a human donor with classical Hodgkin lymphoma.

CDR3 DNA: TGTGCCAGCAGTTTCCCCAGCACCCCCACTAGCGGGAGTCCAGATACGCAGTATTTT. Protein product: CASSFPSTPTSGSPDTQYF. The chain uses TRBV28 and TRBJ2-3; 11 bases are a match to TRBD2. J gave up 4 bases and V 3 bases, and 15 bases lay outside the gene matches. The length of the CDR3 is 19 residues. Germline V gene data show CDR1 as MDHEN and CDR2 as SYDVKM.